This T cell receptor (beta chain) was sequenced in a study of T cell responses to AZD1222 COVID-19 vaccine (dated by TCRdb to about 2021). With regard to the full study: TCR sequencing was performed for 230 to 250 trial participants, of whom about 200 were given two doses of AZD1222 and roughly 25 were given two doses of MenACWY control vaccine. Trial participants were enrolled into age subgroups of 18-55, 56-69 and 70-plus years, which contained approximately 150, 28 and 58 TCR-sequenced participants, respectively. What the work shows at the level of the full study, not this receptor alone: The vaccine-associated CD4 TCRs covered the entire spike protein, and the dominant responses fell in regions 160-218 and 743-854. Participants were mostly white British, with more females than males. The authors suggested clonal diversity may have been underestimated. Only five or six AZD1222 recipients were SARS-CoV-2 seropositive at baseline, limiting conclusions about previously exposed vaccinees. After two AZD1222 doses, both the breadth and the depth of spike-specific TCRs were significantly higher than at day 0 and than in MenACWY recipients. The 56-69-year group was small, and its depth increase did not reach significance, likely because of low power. Nearly half of unique spike-specific TCRs reportedly recognized epitopes outside regions mutated in the B.1.351 and B.1.1.7 variants. Because no day 14 peak-response samples were available, repertoires were characterized only after the peak T cell response.

Regarding this clone: Its binding antigen is unknown. No clone much larger than this one lies a single base away; base qualities are absent.

What this sample's time point label stands for: about 28 days (+/-7) after the second vaccine dose. AZD1222 recipients with second doses at about 4 weeks or about 12 weeks were pooled, because spike-specific TCR depth and breadth did not differ between schedules. Samples from vaccinated people were obtained from the UK trials COV001 and COV002, which included a single-blind randomized controlled phase 2/3 trial of AZD1222 (ChAdOx1 nCoV-19) in healthy adults. For TCRbeta chain sequencing, PBMC samples from trial participants were taken at day 0 and at day 28 after the second dose. The CDR3 regions of human TCRbeta chains were analyzed by immunosequencing. Processing in the source paper ran as follows. TCRs in the repertoires were matched against a reference library of SARS-CoV-2-specific TCRs that had been generated with the MIRA antigen-specificity platform. Breadth meant the fraction of unique TCRs that were SARS-CoV-2-associated, whereas depth meant the fraction of total T cells that were SARS-CoV-2-associated. Using the MIRA data, every spike-specific TCR was mapped to the spike region that the TCR reacted to and assigned to either a CD4 or a CD8 class. Log10-transformed breadth and depth values were compared by one-way ANOVA with Sidak's multiple comparisons tests. In its TCRdb copy, this immuneACCESS table keeps in-frame sequences only and misses some clones. Where compared with another copy, unresolved V genes explain less than half of these, and the others have no known cause. From that table come the V and J calls and clone size; the DNA was used to work out D and trimming. The sample table holds about 34,000 clones, of which more than 75% were seen once. The biggest ten clones account for about 4% of the sample.

From the cysteine up to the phenylalanine, the CDR3 has a length of 21 residues. The read is trimmed to its CDR3 DNA, 63 bases read in frame from base 1. For CDR1 and CDR2, the germline V gene lists SGHRS and YFSETQ. Relative to germline, V is missing 2 bases and J is missing 5 bases, with 25 bases of the junction outside any gene match. The rearrangement combines TRBV5-1 with TRBJ2-5, and 9 junction bases match TRBD2. This clonotype was sampled from an adult who received the AZD1222 COVID-19 vaccine. The material was peripheral blood, obtained 28 days after the second AZD1222 dose. The DNA reads TGCGCCAGCAGCTTACACTCTTCAGGGGCGACTAGCGGCGGGTCGCTTGAGACCCAGTACTTC. Its product reads: CASSLHSSGATSGGSLETQYF.